The T cell receptor beta chain under discussion was sequenced for a study of T-cell reconstitution after alpha-beta-depleted transplantation in children. The V gene's germline CDR1 is SGHRS and CDR2 YFSETQ. After removal of 0 bases from V and 1 base from J, the junction contained 2 bases not matched to a gene. The CDR3 has 17 amino acids. Preparation of the TCRbeta library used unique molecular identifiers. From the PCR reads, TCRdb called clonotypes with MiXCR, one entry per CDR3 protein. The table includes about 980,000 distinct CDR3 sequences, around 30% detected once. This clonotype came up a few times.

This clonotype was obtained from a boy under two years old who had a stem cell transplant for SCID, so the T cells may come from the graft donor. The chain carries TRBV5-1 and TRBJ2-3, with 13 bases identical to TRBD2. Material: PBMCs, mostly from graft donor cells, obtained 360 days after TCRalphabeta/CD19-depleted stem cell transplant. The CDR3 nucleotides read TGCGCCAGCAGCTTGGGACTAGCGGGGGGTGGCACAGATACGCAGTATTTT. Translation: CASSLGLAGGGTDTQYF.